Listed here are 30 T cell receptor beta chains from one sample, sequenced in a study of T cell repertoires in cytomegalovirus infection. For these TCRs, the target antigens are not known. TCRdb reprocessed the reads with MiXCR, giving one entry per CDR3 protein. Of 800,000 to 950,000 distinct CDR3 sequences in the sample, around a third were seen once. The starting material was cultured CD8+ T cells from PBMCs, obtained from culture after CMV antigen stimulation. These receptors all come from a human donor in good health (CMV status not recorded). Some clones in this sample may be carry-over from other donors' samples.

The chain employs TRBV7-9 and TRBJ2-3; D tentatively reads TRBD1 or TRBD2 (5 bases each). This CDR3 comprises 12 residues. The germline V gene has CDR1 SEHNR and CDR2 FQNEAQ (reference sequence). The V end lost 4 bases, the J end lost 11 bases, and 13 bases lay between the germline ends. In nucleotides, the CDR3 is TGTGCCAGCAGCTGGGACCTTTATAGGCAGTATTTT. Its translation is CASSWDLYRQYF.

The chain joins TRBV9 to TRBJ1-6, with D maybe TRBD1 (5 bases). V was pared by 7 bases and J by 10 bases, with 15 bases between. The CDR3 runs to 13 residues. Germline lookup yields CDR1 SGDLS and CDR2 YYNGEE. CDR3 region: CASGRTPPSPLHF. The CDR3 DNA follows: TGTGCCAGCGGGAGGACACCTCCATCACCCCTCCACTTT.

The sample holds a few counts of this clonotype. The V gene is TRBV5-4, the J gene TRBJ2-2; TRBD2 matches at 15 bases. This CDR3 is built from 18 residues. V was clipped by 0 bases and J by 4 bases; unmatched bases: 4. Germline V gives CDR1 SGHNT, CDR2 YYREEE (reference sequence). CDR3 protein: CASSLGTSGGAVTGELFF. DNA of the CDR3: TGTGCCAGCAGCTTGGGGACTAGCGGGGGGGCCGTCACCGGGGAGCTGTTTTTT.

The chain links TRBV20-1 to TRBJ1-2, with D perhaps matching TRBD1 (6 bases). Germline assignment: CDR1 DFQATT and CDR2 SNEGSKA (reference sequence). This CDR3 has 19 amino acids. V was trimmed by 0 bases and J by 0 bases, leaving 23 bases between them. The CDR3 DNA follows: TGCAGTGCTAGAGATAGAGGTGGGGACACCGACTACCCTAACTATGGCTACACCTTC. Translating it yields CSARDRGGDTDYPNYGYTF.

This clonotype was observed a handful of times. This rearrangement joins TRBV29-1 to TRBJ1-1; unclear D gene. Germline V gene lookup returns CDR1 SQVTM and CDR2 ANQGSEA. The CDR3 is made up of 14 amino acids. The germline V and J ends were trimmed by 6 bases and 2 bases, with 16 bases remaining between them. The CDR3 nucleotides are TGCAGCGTCAGAAGGTTAGGGCTCAACACTGAAGCTTTCTTT. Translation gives CSVRRLGLNTEAFF. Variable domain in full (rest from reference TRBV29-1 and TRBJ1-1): SAVISQKPSRDICQRGTSLTIQCQVDSQVTMMFWYRQQPGQSLTLIATANQGSEATYESGFVIDKFPISRPNLTFSTLTVSNMSPEDSSIYLCSVRRLGLNTEAFFGQGTRLTVV.

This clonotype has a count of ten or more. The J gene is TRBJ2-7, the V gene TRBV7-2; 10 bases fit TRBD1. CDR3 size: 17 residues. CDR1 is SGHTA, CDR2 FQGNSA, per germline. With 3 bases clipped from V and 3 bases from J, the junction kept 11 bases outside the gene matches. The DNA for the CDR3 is TGTGCCAGCAGCTTTTCTAAGGGGACAGGGGTCGTCTACGAGCAGTACTTC. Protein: CASSFSKGTGVVYEQYF.

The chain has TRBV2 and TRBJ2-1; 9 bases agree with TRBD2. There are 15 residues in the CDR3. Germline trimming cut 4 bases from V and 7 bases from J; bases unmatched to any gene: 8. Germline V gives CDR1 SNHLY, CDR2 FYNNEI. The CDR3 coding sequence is TGTGCCAGCAGTGGAAAGCGGGGGGTCGTGAATGAGCAGTTCTTC. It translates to CASSGKRGVVNEQFF.

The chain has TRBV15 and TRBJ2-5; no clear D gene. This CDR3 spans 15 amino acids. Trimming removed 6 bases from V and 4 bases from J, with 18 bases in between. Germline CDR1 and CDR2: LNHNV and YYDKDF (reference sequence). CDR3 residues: CATRPGSETSETQYF. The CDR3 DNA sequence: TGTGCCACCAGACCCGGGTCCGAGACGTCAGAGACCCAGTACTTC.

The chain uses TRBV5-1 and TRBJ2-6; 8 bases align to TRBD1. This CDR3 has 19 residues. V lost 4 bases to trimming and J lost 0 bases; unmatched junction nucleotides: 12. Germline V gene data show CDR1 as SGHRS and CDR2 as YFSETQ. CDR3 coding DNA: TGCGCCAGCAGCGCATCAAGGACAGGGCTATTCTCTGGGGCCAACGTCCTGACTTTC. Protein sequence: CASSASRTGLFSGANVLTF.

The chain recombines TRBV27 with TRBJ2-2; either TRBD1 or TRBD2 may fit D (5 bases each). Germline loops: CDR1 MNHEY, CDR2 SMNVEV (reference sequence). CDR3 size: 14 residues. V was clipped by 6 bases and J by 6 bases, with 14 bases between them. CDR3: CASSLWGIAGELFF. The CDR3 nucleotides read TGTGCCAGCAGCCTATGGGGGATCGCCGGGGAGCTGTTTTTT.

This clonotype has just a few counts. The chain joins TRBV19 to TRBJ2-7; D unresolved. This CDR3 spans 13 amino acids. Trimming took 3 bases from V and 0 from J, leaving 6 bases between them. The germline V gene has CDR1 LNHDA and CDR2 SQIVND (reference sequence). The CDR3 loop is CASSIGLSYEQYF. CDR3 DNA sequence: TGTGCCAGTAGTATTGGGCTCTCCTACGAGCAGTACTTC. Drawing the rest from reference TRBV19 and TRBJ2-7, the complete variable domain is DGGITQSPKYLFRKEGQNVTLSCEQNLNHDAMYWYRQDPGQGLRLIYYSQIVNDFQKGDIAEGYSVSREKKESFPLTVTSAQKNPTAFYLCASSIGLSYEQYFGPGTRLTVT.

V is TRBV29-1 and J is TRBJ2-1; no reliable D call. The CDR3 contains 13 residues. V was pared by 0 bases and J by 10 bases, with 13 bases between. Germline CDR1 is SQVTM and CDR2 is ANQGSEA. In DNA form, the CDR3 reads TGCAGCGTTGAAGATCCGAGCAGTAACGAGCAGTTCTTC. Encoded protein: CSVEDPSSNEQFF.

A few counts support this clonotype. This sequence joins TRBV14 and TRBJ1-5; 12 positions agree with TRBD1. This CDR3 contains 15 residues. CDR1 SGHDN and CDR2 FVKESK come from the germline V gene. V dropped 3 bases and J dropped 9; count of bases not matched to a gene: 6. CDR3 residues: CASSHSGTGGWPQHF. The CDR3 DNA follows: TGTGCCAGCAGCCATTCCGGGACAGGGGGCTGGCCCCAGCATTTT. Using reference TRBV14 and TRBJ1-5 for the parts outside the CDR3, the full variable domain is EAGVTQFPSHSVIEKGQTVTLRCDPISGHDNLYWYRRVMGKEIKFLLHFVKESKQDESGMPNNRFLAERTGGTYSTLKVQPAELEDSGVYFCASSHSGTGGWPQHFGDGTRLSIL.

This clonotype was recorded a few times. The CDR3 DNA sequence: TGTGCCAGCAGTTTCGTCCAGCAGACTAGCGGCCCCGGGGAGCTGTTTTTT. Its protein product is CASSFVQQTSGPGELFF. The V gene is TRBV28, the J gene TRBJ2-2; 9 positions match TRBD2. The CDR3 has 17 residues. The V and J ends lost 3 bases and 6 bases, in that order; junction bases with no gene match: 11. Germline-derived CDR1 and CDR2 are MDHEN and SYDVKM. Full variable domain (remainder filled in from reference TRBV28 and TRBJ2-2): DVKVTQSSRYLVKRTGEKVFLECVQDMDHENMFWYRQDPGLGLRLIYFSYDVKMKEKGDIPEGYSVSREKKERFSLILESASTNQTSMYLCASSFVQQTSGPGELFFGEGSRLTVL.

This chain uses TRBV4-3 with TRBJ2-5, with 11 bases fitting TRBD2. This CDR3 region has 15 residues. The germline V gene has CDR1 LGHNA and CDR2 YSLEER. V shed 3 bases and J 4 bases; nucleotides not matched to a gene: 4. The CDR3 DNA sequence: TGCGCCAGCAGCCAGCTGACTAGCGGGGTAGAGACCCAGTACTTC. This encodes CASSQLTSGVETQYF.

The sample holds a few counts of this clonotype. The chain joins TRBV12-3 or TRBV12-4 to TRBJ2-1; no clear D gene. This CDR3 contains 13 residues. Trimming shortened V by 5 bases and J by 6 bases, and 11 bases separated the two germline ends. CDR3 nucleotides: TGTGCCAGCAGTCTCCCGACAAGCAATGAGCAGTTCTTC. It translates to CASSLPTSNEQFF.

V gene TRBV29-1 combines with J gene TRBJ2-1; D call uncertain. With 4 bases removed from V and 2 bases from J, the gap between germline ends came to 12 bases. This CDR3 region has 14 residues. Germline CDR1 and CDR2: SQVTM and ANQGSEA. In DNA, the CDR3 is TGCAGCGTTGGGAGAGACGGCCCCTACAATGAGCAGTTCTTC. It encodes CSVGRDGPYNEQFF.

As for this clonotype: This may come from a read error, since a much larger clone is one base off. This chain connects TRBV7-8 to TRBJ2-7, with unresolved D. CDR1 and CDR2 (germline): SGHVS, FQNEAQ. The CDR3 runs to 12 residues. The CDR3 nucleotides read TGTTCCAGCAGCCCTGGCACCTACGAGCAGTACGTC. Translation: CSSSPGTYEQYV.

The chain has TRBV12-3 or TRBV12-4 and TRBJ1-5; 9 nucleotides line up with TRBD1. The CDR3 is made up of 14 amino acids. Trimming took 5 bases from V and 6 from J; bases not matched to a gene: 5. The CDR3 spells CASSTGGAGQPQHF. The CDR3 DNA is TGTGCCAGCAGTACAGGGGGCGCGGGTCAGCCCCAGCATTTT.

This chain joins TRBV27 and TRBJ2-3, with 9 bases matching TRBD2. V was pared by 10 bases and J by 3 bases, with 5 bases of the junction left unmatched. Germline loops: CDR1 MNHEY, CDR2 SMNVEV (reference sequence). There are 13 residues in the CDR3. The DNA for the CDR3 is TGTGCCATCGCGGGGGGGCCGACAGATACGCAGTATTTT. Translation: CAIAGGPTDTQYF.

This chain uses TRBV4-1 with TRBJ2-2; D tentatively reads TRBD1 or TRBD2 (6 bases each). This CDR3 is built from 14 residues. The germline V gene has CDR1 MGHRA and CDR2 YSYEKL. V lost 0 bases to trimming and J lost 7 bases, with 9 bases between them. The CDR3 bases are TGCGCCAGCAGCCAAGAAGGGGGGCGCGGGGAGCTGTTTTTT. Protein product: CASSQEGGRGELFF.

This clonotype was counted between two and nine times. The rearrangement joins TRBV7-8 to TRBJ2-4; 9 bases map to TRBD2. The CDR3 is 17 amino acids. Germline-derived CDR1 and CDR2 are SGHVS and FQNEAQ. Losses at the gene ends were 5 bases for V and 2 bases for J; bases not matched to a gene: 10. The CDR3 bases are TGTGCCAGCAGCCAAGGGCGGGGGGGCCTAACCAAAAACATTCAGTACTTC. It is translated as CASSQGRGGLTKNIQYF.

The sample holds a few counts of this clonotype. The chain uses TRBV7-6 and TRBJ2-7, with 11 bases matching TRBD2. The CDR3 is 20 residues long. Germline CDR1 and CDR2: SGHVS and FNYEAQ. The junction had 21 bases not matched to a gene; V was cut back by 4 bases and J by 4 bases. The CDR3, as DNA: TGTGCCAGCAGCTCCGGTGTGCCGTCATCTAGCGGGGGGAACCTATACGAGCAGTACGTC. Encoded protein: CASSSGVPSSSGGNLYEQYV.

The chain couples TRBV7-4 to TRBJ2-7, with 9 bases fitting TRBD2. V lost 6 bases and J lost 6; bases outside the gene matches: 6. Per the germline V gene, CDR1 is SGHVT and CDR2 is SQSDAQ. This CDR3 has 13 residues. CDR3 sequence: CASSPRGGGEQYF. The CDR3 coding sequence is TGTGCCAGCAGTCCGCGGGGGGGCGGCGAGCAGTACTTC.

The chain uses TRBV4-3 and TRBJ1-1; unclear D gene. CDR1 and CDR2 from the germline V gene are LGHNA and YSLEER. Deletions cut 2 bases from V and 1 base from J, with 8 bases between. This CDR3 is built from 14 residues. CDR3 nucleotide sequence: TGCGCCAGCAGCCAAAGCTGGGGGAACACTGAAGCTTTCTTT. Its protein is CASSQSWGNTEAFF.

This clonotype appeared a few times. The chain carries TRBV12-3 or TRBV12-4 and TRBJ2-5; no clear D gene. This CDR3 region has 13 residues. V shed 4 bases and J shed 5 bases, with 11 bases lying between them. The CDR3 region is CASSYEGLETQYF. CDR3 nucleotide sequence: TGTGCCAGCAGTTACGAAGGGTTGGAGACCCAGTACTTC.

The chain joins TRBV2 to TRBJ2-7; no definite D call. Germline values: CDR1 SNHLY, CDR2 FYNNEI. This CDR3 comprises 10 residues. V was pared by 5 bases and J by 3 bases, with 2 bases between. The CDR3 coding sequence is TGTGCCAGCAGTATCTACGAGCAGTACGTC. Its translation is CASSIYEQYV.

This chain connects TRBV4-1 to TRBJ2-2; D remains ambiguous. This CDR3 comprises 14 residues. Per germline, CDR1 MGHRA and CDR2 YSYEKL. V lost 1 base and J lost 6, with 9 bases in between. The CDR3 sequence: CASSQVVSPGELFF. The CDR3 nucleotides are TGCGCCAGCAGCCAAGTCGTCAGCCCCGGGGAGCTGTTTTTT.

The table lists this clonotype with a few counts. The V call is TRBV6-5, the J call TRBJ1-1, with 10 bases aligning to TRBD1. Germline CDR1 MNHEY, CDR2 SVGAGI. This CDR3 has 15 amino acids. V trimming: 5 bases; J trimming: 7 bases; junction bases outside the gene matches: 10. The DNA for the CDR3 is TGTGCCAGCAGTATGGGGACAGGGGCGAGGGGTGAAGCTTTCTTT. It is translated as CASSMGTGARGEAFF.

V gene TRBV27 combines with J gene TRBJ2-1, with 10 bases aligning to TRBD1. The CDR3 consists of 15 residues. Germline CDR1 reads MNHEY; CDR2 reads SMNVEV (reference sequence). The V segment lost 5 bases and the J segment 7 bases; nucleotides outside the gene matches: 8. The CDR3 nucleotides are TGTGCCAGCAGTACCCGACAGGGGGCGAGGAATGAGCAGTTCTTC. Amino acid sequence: CASSTRQGARNEQFF.